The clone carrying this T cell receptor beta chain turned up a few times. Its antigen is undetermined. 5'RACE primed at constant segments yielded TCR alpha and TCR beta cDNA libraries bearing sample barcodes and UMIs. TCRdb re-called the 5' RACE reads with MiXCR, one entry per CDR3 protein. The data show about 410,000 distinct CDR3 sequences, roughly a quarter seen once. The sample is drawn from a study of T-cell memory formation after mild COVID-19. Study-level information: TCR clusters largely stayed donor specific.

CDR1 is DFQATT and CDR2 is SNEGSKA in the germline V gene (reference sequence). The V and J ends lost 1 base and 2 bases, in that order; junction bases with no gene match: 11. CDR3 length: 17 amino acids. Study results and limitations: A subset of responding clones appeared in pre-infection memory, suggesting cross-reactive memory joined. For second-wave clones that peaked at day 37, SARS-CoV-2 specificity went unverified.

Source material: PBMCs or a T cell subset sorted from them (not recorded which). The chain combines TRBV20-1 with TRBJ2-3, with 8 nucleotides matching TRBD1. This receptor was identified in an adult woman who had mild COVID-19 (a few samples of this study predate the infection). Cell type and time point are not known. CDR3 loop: CSARGGTGPGLTDTQYF. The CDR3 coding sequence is TGCAGTGCTAGAGGGGGGACAGGCCCTGGGCTCACAGATACGCAGTATTTT.